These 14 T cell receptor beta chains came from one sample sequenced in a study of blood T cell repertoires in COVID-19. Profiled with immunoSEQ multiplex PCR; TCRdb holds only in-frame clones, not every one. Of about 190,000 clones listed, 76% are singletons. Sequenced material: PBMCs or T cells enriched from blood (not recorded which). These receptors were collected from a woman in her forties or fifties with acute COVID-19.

Here the CDR3 reads CAISDQAGNSNQPQHF. In DNA, the CDR3 is TGTGCCATCAGTGATCAGGCAGGGAATAGCAATCAGCCCCAGCATTTT. This chain connects TRBV10-3 to TRBJ1-5; D might be TRBD1 (5 bases). With 3 bases removed from V and 0 bases from J, the gap between germline ends came to 12 bases. Germline-derived CDR1 and CDR2 are ENHRY and SYGVKD. CDR3 length: 16 residues.

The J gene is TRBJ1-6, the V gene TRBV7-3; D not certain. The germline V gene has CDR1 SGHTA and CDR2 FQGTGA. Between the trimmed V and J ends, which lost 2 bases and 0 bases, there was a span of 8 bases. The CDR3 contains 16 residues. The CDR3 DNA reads TGTGCCAGCAGCTTACAAGGGAGCTCCTATAATTCACCCCTCCACTTT. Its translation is CASSLQGSSYNSPLHF.

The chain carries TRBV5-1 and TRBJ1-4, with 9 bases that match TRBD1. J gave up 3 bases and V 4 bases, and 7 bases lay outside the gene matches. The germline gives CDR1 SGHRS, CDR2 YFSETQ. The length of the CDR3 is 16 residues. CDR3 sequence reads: CASSPGTGPPNEKLFF. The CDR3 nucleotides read TGCGCCAGCAGCCCAGGGACAGGGCCCCCTAATGAAAAACTGTTTTTT.

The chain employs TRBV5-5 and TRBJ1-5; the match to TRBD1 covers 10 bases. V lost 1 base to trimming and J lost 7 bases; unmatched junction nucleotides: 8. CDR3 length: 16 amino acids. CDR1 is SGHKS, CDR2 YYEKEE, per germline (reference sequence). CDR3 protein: CASSLYGTGDRQPQHF. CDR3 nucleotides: TGTGCCAGCAGCTTGTATGGGACAGGGGACCGCCAGCCCCAGCATTTT.

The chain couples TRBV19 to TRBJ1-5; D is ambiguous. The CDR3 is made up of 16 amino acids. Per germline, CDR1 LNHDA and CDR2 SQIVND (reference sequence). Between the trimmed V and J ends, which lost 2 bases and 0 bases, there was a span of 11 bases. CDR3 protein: CASSIRGGYSNQPQHF. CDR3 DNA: TGTGCCAGTAGTATACGGGGAGGGTATAGCAATCAGCCCCAGCATTTT. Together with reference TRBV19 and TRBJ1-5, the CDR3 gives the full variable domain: DGGITQSPKYLFRKEGQNVTLSCEQNLNHDAMYWYRQDPGQGLRLIYYSQIVNDFQKGDIAEGYSVSREKKESFPLTVTSAQKNPTAFYLCASSIRGGYSNQPQHFGDGTRLSIL.

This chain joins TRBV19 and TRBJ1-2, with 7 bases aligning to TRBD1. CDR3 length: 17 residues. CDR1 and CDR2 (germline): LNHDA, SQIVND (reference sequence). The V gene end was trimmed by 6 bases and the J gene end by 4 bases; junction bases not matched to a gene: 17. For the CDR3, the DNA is TGTGCCAGTAGCGCCCTCGACAGGGATCCGGCCCTCTATGGCTACACCTTC. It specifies CASSALDRDPALYGYTF.

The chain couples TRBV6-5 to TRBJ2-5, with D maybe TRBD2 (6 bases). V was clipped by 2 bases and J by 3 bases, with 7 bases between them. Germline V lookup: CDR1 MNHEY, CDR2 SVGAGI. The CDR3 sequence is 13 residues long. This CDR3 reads CASSYGGEETQYF. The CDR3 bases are TGTGCCAGCAGTTACGGAGGGGAAGAGACCCAGTACTTC.

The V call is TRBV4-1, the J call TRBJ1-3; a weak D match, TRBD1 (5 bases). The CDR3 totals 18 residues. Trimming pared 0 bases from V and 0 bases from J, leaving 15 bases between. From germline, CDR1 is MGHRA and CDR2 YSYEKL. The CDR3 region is CASSQDPKQGISGNTIYF. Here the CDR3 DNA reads TGCGCCAGCAGCCAAGATCCTAAGCAGGGTATCTCTGGAAACACCATATATTTT.

CDR3 sequence reads: CASSPLLRGESSPLHF. For the CDR3, the DNA is TGTGCCAGCAGCCCCCTGCTACGGGGGGAAAGTTCACCCCTCCACTTT. The genes are TRBV7-6 and TRBJ1-6; tentative D call: TRBD1 (5 bases). V lost 5 bases and J lost 9, with 20 bases in between. Per the germline V gene, CDR1 is SGHVS and CDR2 is FNYEAQ. This CDR3 contains 16 residues.

The CDR3 protein is CASSPELAGGVNEQFF. CDR3 sequence (DNA): TGTGCCAGCTCACCAGAACTAGCGGGGGGGGTCAATGAGCAGTTCTTC. The V gene is TRBV18, the J gene TRBJ2-1, with 13 positions matching TRBD2. Germline loops: CDR1 KGHSH, CDR2 LQKENI. V was pared by 2 bases and J by 6 bases, with 4 bases of the junction left unmatched. The CDR3 is 16 residues long.

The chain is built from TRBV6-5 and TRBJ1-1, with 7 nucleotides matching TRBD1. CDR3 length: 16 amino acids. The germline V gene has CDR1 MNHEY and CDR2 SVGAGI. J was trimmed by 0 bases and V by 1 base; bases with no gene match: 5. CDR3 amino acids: CASSYYGRGMNTEAFF. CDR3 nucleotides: TGTGCCAGCAGTTACTATGGCAGGGGGATGAACACTGAAGCTTTCTTT.

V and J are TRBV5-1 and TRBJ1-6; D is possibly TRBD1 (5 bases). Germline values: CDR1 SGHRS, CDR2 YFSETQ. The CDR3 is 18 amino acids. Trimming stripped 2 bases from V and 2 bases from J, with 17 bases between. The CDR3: CASSFTWDREAYNSPLHF. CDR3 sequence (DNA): TGCGCCAGCAGCTTCACTTGGGACCGGGAGGCCTATAATTCACCCCTCCACTTT.

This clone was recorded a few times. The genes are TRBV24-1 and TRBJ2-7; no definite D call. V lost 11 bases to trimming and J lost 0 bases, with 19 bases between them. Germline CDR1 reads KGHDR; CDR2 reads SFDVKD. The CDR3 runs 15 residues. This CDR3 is CANQETSSLSYEQYV. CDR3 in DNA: TGTGCCAACCAGGAAACGTCCAGCCTCTCCTACGAGCAGTACGTC.

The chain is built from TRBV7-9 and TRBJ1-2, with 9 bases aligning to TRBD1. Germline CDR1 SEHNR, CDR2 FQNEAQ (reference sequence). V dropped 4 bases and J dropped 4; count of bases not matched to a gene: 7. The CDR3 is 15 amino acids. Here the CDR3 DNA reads TGTGCCAGCAGCTGGGGACAGGGCACCTCCTATGGCTACACCTTC. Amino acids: CASSWGQGTSYGYTF.